These 13 T cell receptor beta chains were sequenced from one sample in a study of shared clonotypes between healthy human individuals. Selected positively for CCR7 and CD45RO-negative, naive CD8 cells excluded terminally differentiated effector memory CD45RA+ cells. Using immunoSEQ multiplex PCR, the repertoire was profiled, and TCRdb retains in-frame clones only, with some absent. The sample records around 1,900,000 clones, around 93% being singletons. The sample taken for sequencing was naive CD8+ T cells from PBMCs. Receptors originate from a man aged 18 to 30 in good health. Some clones in this sample may be carry-over from other donors' samples.

The chain combines TRBV21-1 with TRBJ1-4. TRBV21-1 is a known pseudogene. This CDR3 contains 14 residues. The CDR3 loop is CASSNPCPNEKLFF. The CDR3 DNA is TGTGCCAGCAGCAACCCCTGCCCGAATGAAAAACTGTTTTTT.

V is TRBV29-1 and J is TRBJ2-3; D possibly matches TRBD1 or TRBD2 (6 bases each). Between the trimmed V and J ends, which lost 3 bases and 2 bases, there was a span of 12 bases. The CDR3 sequence is 14 residues long. Germline lookup yields CDR1 SQVTM and CDR2 ANQGSEA. Written as DNA, the CDR3 is TGCAGCGTTGAGGGCGGGGACATCACAGATACGCAGTATTTT. Its translation is CSVEGGDITDTQYF.

In nucleotides, the CDR3 is TGTGCCAGCAGCTTGCCTATACTAGCGCACTCCTACAATGAGCAGTTCTTC. Protein sequence: CASSLPILAHSYNEQFF. V is TRBV7-2 and J is TRBJ2-1; 7 bases align to TRBD2. This CDR3 has 17 residues. Trimming removed 3 bases from V and 0 bases from J; junction bases left unmatched: 8. Germline V CDR1 and CDR2: SGHTA, FQGNSA.

This clone occurred a few times. This chain joins TRBV27 and TRBJ1-5, with D maybe TRBD1 (6 bases). Trimming cost V 2 bases and J 5 bases, with 10 bases left between them. The CDR3 runs 14 residues. Germline V lookup: CDR1 MNHEY, CDR2 SMNVEV (reference sequence). CDR3 DNA: TGTGCCAGCAGTTTAGACAGGAGCTATCAGCCCCAGCATTTT. Translated, it gives CASSLDRSYQPQHF.

CDR3 sequence reads: CSVEGGHGSLRLMNTEAFF. DNA for the CDR3: TGCAGCGTTGAAGGGGGCCATGGTTCCCTGCGCCTGATGAACACTGAAGCTTTCTTT. The chain employs TRBV29-1 and TRBJ1-1; D perhaps matches TRBD1 (5 bases). This CDR3 is 19 amino acids long. The V and J ends lost 1 base and 0 bases respectively, with 24 bases between them. CDR1 and CDR2 from the germline V gene are SQVTM and ANQGSEA.

Remarks on this clone: The sample contains more than one DNA sequence encoding this CDR3. This chain links TRBV9 with TRBJ1-1, with 9 bases lining up with TRBD1. CDR1 is SGDLS and CDR2 is YYNGEE in the germline V gene. The V segment lost 3 bases and the J segment 4 bases; nucleotides outside the gene matches: 1. The CDR3 loop spans 13 amino acids. CDR3 bases: TGTGCCAGCAGCGCGGGACAGGGCACTGAAGCTTTCTTT. Translated: CASSAGQGTEAFF.

This clone came up once. This rearrangement joins TRBV15 to TRBJ2-1; D might be TRBD2 (5 bases). Deletions cut 0 bases from V and 0 bases from J, with 6 bases between. Germline V gene sequence: CDR1 LNHNV, CDR2 YYDKDF (reference sequence). The length of the CDR3 is 15 residues. The CDR3 DNA reads as TGTGCCACCAGCAGAGACACTAGCTCCTACAATGAGCAGTTCTTC. The encoded protein is CATSRDTSSYNEQFF.

Comment on this clone: The sample has other DNA sequences that encode this CDR3 too. The chain joins TRBV7-9 to TRBJ2-7, with 12 bases fitting TRBD2. Trimming took 4 bases from V and 3 from J; bases not matched to a gene: 4. The V gene's germline CDR1 is SEHNR and CDR2 FQNEAQ (reference sequence). The CDR3 is 15 residues long. As DNA, the CDR3 is TGTGCCAGCAGCTCAACGACTAGCGGGAGCTACGAGCAGTACTTC. This encodes CASSSTTSGSYEQYF.

The chain links TRBV7-9 to TRBJ2-5; D is perhaps TRBD2 (5 bases). V lost 3 bases and J lost 0, with 8 bases in between. Germline-derived CDR1 and CDR2 are SEHNR and FQNEAQ (reference sequence). This CDR3 is 14 amino acids long. CDR3 amino acids: CASSFERYQETQYF. CDR3 coding DNA: TGTGCCAGCAGCTTTGAGCGGTACCAAGAGACCCAGTACTTC.

The chain carries TRBV19 and TRBJ2-2, with unresolved D. V lost 9 bases and J lost 1, with 9 bases in between. The CDR3 covers 13 residues. Germline V CDR1 and CDR2: LNHDA, SQIVND (reference sequence). The chain's CDR3 is CASHVRNTGELFF. In DNA form, the CDR3 reads TGTGCCAGCCACGTCAGGAACACCGGGGAGCTGTTTTTT.

The genes are TRBV30 and TRBJ1-4; D gene ambiguous. This CDR3 has 14 residues. V lost 3 bases and J 6 bases, leaving 14 bases between the germline ends. In germline, CDR1 is GTSNPN, CDR2 SVGIG (reference sequence). The CDR3 reads CAWRPLIGYEKLFF. CDR3 coding DNA: TGTGCCTGGAGACCCCTAATAGGCTATGAAAAACTGTTTTTT.

The chain couples TRBV6-5 to TRBJ1-1; D not certain. This CDR3 comprises 14 residues. CDR1 and CDR2 (germline): MNHEY, SVGAGI. V lost 3 bases and J 1 base, leaving 9 bases between the germline ends. CDR3 nucleotide sequence: TGTGCCAGCAGTTATGCAAACCAGAACACTGAAGCTTTCTTT. It specifies CASSYANQNTEAFF.

The chain is built from TRBV19 and TRBJ2-7; 9 positions agree with TRBD1. This CDR3 region has 14 residues. Germline V CDR1 and CDR2: LNHDA, SQIVND (reference sequence). The ends lost 4 bases at V and 2 bases at J; junction bases unmatched: 3. CDR3 coding DNA: TGTGCCAGTAGTAGCGGACAGGGGCCCTACGAGCAGTACTTC. As protein: CASSSGQGPYEQYF.